This T cell receptor (beta chain) was identified during a study of T cells expressing NK-cell markers. For the study at large: Sorted CD3+CD56-NKG2C+, CD3+CD56+NKG2C- and CD3+CD56+NKG2C+ T cells were the source of the TCR beta repertoires. Serological testing identified most of the eight sequenced donors as HCMV-seropositive and one as seronegative. General study points: These clonotypes, the leaders elsewhere, also led the CD3+CD56-NKG2C+ fraction in four donors.

About this clonotype itself: Its specificity is unknown.

CDR3 size: 18 residues. Production of TCR beta cDNA relied on 5'RACE template switching with UMIs. One entry per CDR3 protein, without DNA, is what TCRdb gives after re-calling the 5' RACE reads. Its table records roughly 180,000 distinct CDR3 sequences. Specimen: blood T cells: a sorted CD56 or NKG2C T cell subset, CD4+ or CD8+ T cells, or bulk PBMC T cells (not recorded which). The sequence derives from a man aged 18-70 years in good health. This chain uses TRBV23-1 with TRBJ1-1. TRBV23-1 is identified as an open reading frame with a role that is uncertain. The chain's CDR3 is CASSQLTGGEYPPARAFF.